The 26 T cell receptor beta chains below were found in one sample sequenced in a study of T cell responses to AZD1222 COVID-19 vaccine. Profiled with immunoSEQ multiplex PCR; TCRdb holds only in-frame clones, not every one. The sample includes 150,000 to 190,000 clones, more than 85% of them seen just once. This sample comprised peripheral blood, obtained after recovery from COVID-19. The receptors originated from an adult who had recovered from COVID-19.

V usage is TRBV4-3 and J usage is TRBJ1-2, with a possible D match to TRBD1 (6 bases). From germline, CDR1 is LGHNA and CDR2 YSLEER. The CDR3 has 14 amino acids. Trimming cost V 4 bases and J 3 bases, with 12 bases left between them. CDR3 sequence (DNA): TGCGCCAGCAGCCGTAGGAAGGGGGACTATGGCTACACCTTC. Translating gives CASSRRKGDYGYTF.

The chain links TRBV18 to TRBJ2-3; 7 positions agree with TRBD2. Germline V gene sequence: CDR1 KGHSH, CDR2 LQKENI. Trimming took 4 bases from V and 2 from J; bases not matched to a gene: 3. The CDR3 covers 14 residues. CDR3 bases: TGTGCCAGCTCACGAGCGGGGTCCACAGATACGCAGTATTTT. The encoded protein is CASSRAGSTDTQYF.

This chain links TRBV11-2 with TRBJ2-1; 9 nucleotides match TRBD2. This CDR3 has 15 residues. Germline lookup yields CDR1 SGHAT and CDR2 FQNNGV. V lost 5 bases and J lost 2; bases outside the gene matches: 4. The CDR3 region is CASSPGLATYNEQFF. The CDR3 coding sequence is TGTGCCAGCAGCCCTGGACTAGCGACCTACAATGAGCAGTTCTTC. The full variable domain, completed using reference TRBV11-2 and TRBJ2-1, is EAGVAQSPRYKIIEKRQSVAFWCNPISGHATLYWYQQILGQGPKLLIQFQNNGVVDDSQLPKDRFSAERLKGVDSTLKIQPAKLEDSAVYLCASSPGLATYNEQFFGPGTRLTVL.

The rearrangement uses TRBV7-3 and TRBJ1-3; D is undetermined. The V end lost 4 bases, the J end lost 0 bases, and 10 bases lay between the germline ends. Germline V gene data show CDR1 as SGHTA and CDR2 as FQGTGA. The CDR3 runs 15 residues. The DNA of the CDR3 is TGTGCCAGCAGCTCCGGGTCATCCTCTGGAAACACCATATATTTT. This sequence encodes CASSSGSSSGNTIYF.

The chain combines TRBV6-5 with TRBJ1-6, with D possibly being TRBD1 (5 bases). Per germline, CDR1 MNHEY and CDR2 SVGAGI. With 6 bases removed from V and 10 bases from J, the gap between germline ends came to 16 bases. The CDR3 has 14 amino acids. The CDR3 reads CASRSGARESPLHF. The CDR3 coding sequence is TGTGCCAGCAGGTCTGGGGCCAGGGAGTCACCCCTCCACTTT.

This clone was seen once. The chain uses TRBV7-9 and TRBJ1-2; no firm D call. The CDR3 contains 14 residues. Looked up from germline, CDR1 is SEHNR and CDR2 is FQNEAQ (reference sequence). The germline V and J ends were trimmed by 4 bases and 3 bases, with 12 bases remaining between them. CDR3 nucleotide sequence: TGTGCCAGCAGCTCGACCGGGCCCTACTATGGCTACACCTTC. Translating it yields CASSSTGPYYGYTF.

To note about this clone: Other DNA variants within this sample encode the same CDR3. The V gene is TRBV6-5, the J gene TRBJ1-2, with D uncertain. This CDR3 has 14 residues. Deletions cut 5 bases from V and 5 bases from J, with 15 bases between. Germline V gene sequence: CDR1 MNHEY, CDR2 SVGAGI. This chain's CDR3 is CASSPSLVGYGYTF. In DNA, the CDR3 is TGTGCCAGCAGTCCATCACTTGTGGGATATGGCTACACCTTC.

The gene calls are TRBV11-1 and TRBJ2-5; D may be TRBD1 (5 bases). Germline CDR1 SGHAT, CDR2 FQDESV (reference sequence). This CDR3 spans 13 amino acids. With 5 bases removed from V and 2 bases from J, the gap between germline ends came to 9 bases. The CDR3 region is CASSRQYQETQYF. CDR3 coding DNA: TGTGCCAGCAGCCGACAGTATCAAGAGACCCAGTACTTC.

The chain combines TRBV11-2 with TRBJ2-2, with D hard to call. Germline CDR1 and CDR2: SGHAT and FQNNGV. The ends were cut back, 1 base at V and 1 base at J, with 16 bases in the middle. The CDR3 consists of 18 residues. The CDR3 loop is CASSLGPSRQLNTGELFF. CDR3 DNA: TGTGCCAGCAGCTTAGGTCCGTCGAGGCAGCTGAACACCGGGGAGCTGTTTTTT.

The gene calls are TRBV2 and TRBJ2-4, with 10 nucleotides matching TRBD1. The CDR3 spans 18 residues. The junction had 11 bases not matched to a gene; V was cut back by 3 bases and J by 3 bases. Germline CDR1 is SNHLY and CDR2 is FYNNEI. Here the CDR3 reads CASSEPPVGQGGKNIQYF. The CDR3 nucleotides are TGTGCCAGCAGTGAGCCCCCAGTCGGACAGGGGGGCAAAAACATTCAGTACTTC.

CDR3 region: CASSGSSKNYNEQFF. Here the CDR3 DNA reads TGTGCCAGCAGCGGATCCTCCAAGAACTACAATGAGCAGTTCTTC. This chain connects TRBV9 to TRBJ2-1, with unresolved D. Trimming removed 3 bases from V and 3 bases from J, with 13 bases in between. CDR3 length: 15 amino acids. Germline-derived CDR1 and CDR2 are SGDLS and YYNGEE.

CDR3 sequence: CASTKTGPNTEAFF. CDR3 nucleotides: TGTGCCAGTACCAAGACAGGGCCGAACACTGAAGCTTTCTTT. The rearrangement joins TRBV19 to TRBJ1-1; 7 positions agree with TRBD1. Germline CDR1 and CDR2: LNHDA and SQIVND (reference sequence). The V and J ends lost 7 bases and 1 base, in that order; junction bases with no gene match: 6. This CDR3 spans 14 amino acids.

Only one count was recorded for this clone. The chain links TRBV28 to TRBJ1-4, with D tentatively TRBD1 (6 bases). The germline V gene has CDR1 MDHEN and CDR2 SYDVKM. Between the trimmed V and J ends, which lost 5 bases and 8 bases, there was a span of 18 bases. This CDR3 has 15 residues. Written as DNA, the CDR3 is TGTGCCAGCAGTCAAAGAGGGGGGCGCAGGGAAAAACTGTTTTTT. Translation gives CASSQRGGRREKLFF.

The V gene is TRBV25-1, the J gene TRBJ2-1; D not certain. The V gene's germline CDR1 is MGHDK and CDR2 SYGVNS. Trimming removed 4 bases from V and 8 bases from J, with 15 bases in between. The CDR3 has 14 residues. CDR3 bases: TGTGCCAGCAGTGCCCGGGCCTTGAGCGATGAGCAGTTCTTC. It encodes CASSARALSDEQFF. The full variable domain, its missing parts supplied by reference TRBV25-1 and TRBJ2-1, is EADIYQTPRYLVIGTGKKITLECSQTMGHDKMYWYQQDPGMELHLIHYSYGVNSTEKGDLSSESTVSRIRTEHFPLTLESARPSHTSQYLCASSARALSDEQFFGPGTRLTVL.

The CDR3 DNA reads as TGTGCCAGCAGCTTAGGACAGGTTGCCTACGAGCAGTACTTC. Translating it yields CASSLGQVAYEQYF. The chain couples TRBV7-9 to TRBJ2-7; the D gene is possibly TRBD1 (6 bases). This CDR3 has 14 amino acids. Germline V lookup: CDR1 SEHNR, CDR2 FQNEAQ (reference sequence). Trimming took off 1 base at V and 2 bases at J, with 9 bases between the two ends.

This clone was recorded once. The chain carries TRBV7-9 and TRBJ1-5, with unresolved D. Per the germline V gene, CDR1 is SEHNR and CDR2 is FQNEAQ (reference sequence). CDR3 size: 18 residues. The V end lost 3 bases, the J end lost 2 bases, and 20 bases lay between the germline ends. The CDR3 loop reads CASSLGSSGSFGNQPQHF. In DNA, the CDR3 is TGTGCCAGCAGCTTGGGGTCATCGGGGTCGTTTGGCAATCAGCCCCAGCATTTT.

The chain employs TRBV12-3 or TRBV12-4 and TRBJ2-7; D is perhaps TRBD1 (5 bases). CDR3 length equals 12 residues. Trimming left V 3 bases short and J 5 bases short, with 8 bases between. CDR3 loop: CASSFRVDEQYF. In DNA, the CDR3 is TGTGCCAGCAGTTTCAGGGTCGACGAGCAGTACTTC.

The CDR3 nucleotides read TGTGCCAGCAGCTTAGATAGCCTTGAGCAGTTCTTC. Encoded protein: CASSLDSLEQFF. The gene calls are TRBV11-3 and TRBJ2-1; D remains ambiguous. Germline-derived CDR1 and CDR2 are SGHNT and YENEEA. The germline V and J ends were trimmed by 0 bases and 9 bases, with 6 bases remaining between them. The CDR3 covers 12 residues. The full variable domain, rest sourced from reference TRBV11-3 and TRBJ2-1, is EAGVVQSPRYKIIEKKQPVAFWCNPISGHNTLYWYLQNLGQGPELLIRYENEEAVDDSQLPKDRFSAERLKGVDSTLKIQPAELGDSAVYLCASSLDSLEQFFGPGTRLTVL.

This clone came up a few times. The V gene is TRBV6-1, the J gene TRBJ1-2, with D perhaps TRBD1 (6 bases). The germline CDR1 and CDR2 sequences are MNHNS and SASEGT. Trimming pared 1 base from V and 10 bases from J, leaving 16 bases between. This CDR3 spans 14 amino acids. The CDR3 loop reads CASSEVGRGGDYTF. CDR3 nucleotides: TGTGCCAGCAGTGAAGTAGGTAGAGGGGGTGACTACACCTTC.

The chain joins TRBV7-3 to TRBJ2-1; D remains unclear. The V and J ends lost 6 bases and 4 bases respectively, with 13 bases between them. The CDR3 sequence is 14 residues long. The V gene's germline CDR1 is SGHTA and CDR2 FQGTGA. In DNA form, the CDR3 reads TGTGCCAGCAGAATACCCACCCATTACAATGAGCAGTTCTTC. This codes for CASRIPTHYNEQFF.

J is TRBJ2-7 and V is TRBV29-1, with 10 bases aligning to TRBD2. V lost 5 bases and J lost 7; bases outside the gene matches: 5. Germline CDR1 SQVTM, CDR2 ANQGSEA. The CDR3 length is 12 residues. Here the CDR3 reads CSVLAGAGEQYF. The CDR3 DNA sequence: TGCAGCGTTCTAGCGGGGGCAGGAGAGCAGTACTTC.

The genes are TRBV5-1 and TRBJ1-4; D is perhaps TRBD1 (6 bases). V was pared by 4 bases and J by 4 bases, with 11 bases between. Germline CDR1 and CDR2: SGHRS and YFSETQ. This CDR3 has 14 residues. Here the CDR3 reads CASSLDRSNEKLFF. DNA for the CDR3: TGCGCCAGCAGCCTTGACAGGAGTAATGAAAAACTGTTTTTT. The full variable domain, completed using reference TRBV5-1 and TRBJ1-4, is KAGVTQTPRYLIKTRGQQVTLSCSPISGHRSVSWYQQTPGQGLQFLFEYFSETQRNKGNFPGRFSGRQFSNSRSEMNVSTLELGDSALYLCASSLDRSNEKLFFGSGTQLSVL.

The V gene is TRBV4-1, the J gene TRBJ1-3; 7 nucleotides align to TRBD1. With 0 bases clipped from V and 5 bases from J, the junction kept 13 bases outside the gene matches. Germline lookup yields CDR1 MGHRA and CDR2 YSYEKL. CDR3 length: 18 amino acids. The CDR3 DNA sequence: TGCGCCAGCAGCCAAGAGTGGGGGACAGACATAGGCCGAAACACCATATATTTT. Protein: CASSQEWGTDIGRNTIYF.

The chain recombines TRBV10-2 with TRBJ2-4, with 9 bases matching TRBD2. Trimming at V came to 0 bases and at J to 0 bases, leaving 9 bases not matched to a gene. Germline loops: CDR1 WSHSY, CDR2 SAAADI. This CDR3 has 19 amino acids. The CDR3 nucleotides read TGCGCCAGCAGTGAGTCCCCCAGCGGGGGGCCGCTAGCCAAAAACATTCAGTACTTC. Protein: CASSESPSGGPLAKNIQYF.

V is TRBV15 and J is TRBJ2-7, with D possibly being TRBD2 (5 bases). The CDR3 extends over 16 amino acids. CDR1 is LNHNV and CDR2 is YYDKDF in the germline V gene (reference sequence). V lost 0 bases and J 2 bases, leaving 14 bases between the germline ends. The CDR3, as DNA: TGTGCCACCAGCAGAGATCGGGGTGGGCAAACCTACGAGCAGTACTTC. It translates to CATSRDRGGQTYEQYF.

The chain employs TRBV11-2 and TRBJ2-7; 10 bases map to TRBD2. Germline V gene sequence: CDR1 SGHAT, CDR2 FQNNGV. V shed 4 bases and J 6 bases; nucleotides not matched to a gene: 12. The CDR3 has 16 amino acids. The chain's CDR3 is CASSSTTLAGGGEQYF. The CDR3 nucleotides are TGTGCCAGCAGCTCAACGACCTTAGCGGGGGGTGGCGAGCAGTACTTC.